This passage covers 10 T cell receptor beta chains from one sample sequenced in a study of early stage breast cancer tumors (dated by TCRdb to about 2017). Library preparation employed the immunoSEQ multiplex PCR assay. Imported from immuneACCESS, the table was reduced by TCRdb to in-frame sequences with V and J called. These copies leave out some clones; in studies compared against another copy, an unresolved V gene accounts for under half, and the cause of the remainder is not known. In this sample the table shows approximately 48,000 clones, approximately 90% of which occur a single time. The leading ten clones occupy 5% of the sample. Sequenced sample: blood. Source of these receptors: a person between 65 and 79 years old with breast cancer.

CDR3 DNA sequence: TGCGCCAGCAGTCCCCTGGGGGGAACCTACGAGCAGTACTTC. Its translation is CASSPLGGTYEQYF. This chain joins TRBV5-1 and TRBJ2-7, with a possible D match to TRBD2 (6 bases). The ends were cut back, 5 bases at V and 2 bases at J, with 14 bases in the middle. Germline CDR1 SGHRS, CDR2 YFSETQ. CDR3 length: 14 residues. Looking up the rest from reference TRBV5-1 and TRBJ2-7 gives the full variable domain: KAGVTQTPRYLIKTRGQQVTLSCSPISGHRSVSWYQQTPGQGLQFLFEYFSETQRNKGNFPGRFSGRQFSNSRSEMNVSTLELGDSALYLCASSPLGGTYEQYFGPGTRLTVT.

The chain employs TRBV30 and TRBJ2-7, with 12 bases lining up with TRBD1. The V gene's germline CDR1 is GTSNPN and CDR2 SVGIG (reference sequence). The CDR3 runs 14 residues. With V trimmed by 5 bases and J by 4 bases, 6 bases remained unmatched. The CDR3 DNA is TGTGCCTGGGAAGGGGACAGGGGGCAGTACGAGCAGTACTTC. Residues: CAWEGDRGQYEQYF.

The chain uses TRBV7-9 and TRBJ2-7, with D maybe TRBD2 (6 bases). Trimming took 3 bases from V and 5 from J, leaving 11 bases between them. This CDR3 comprises 13 residues. Per germline, CDR1 SEHNR and CDR2 FQNEAQ (reference sequence). CDR3 in amino acids: CASSLSWTNEQYF. DNA of the CDR3: TGTGCCAGCAGCTTGAGCTGGACTAACGAGCAGTACTTC. The entire variable domain, with the rest obtained from reference TRBV7-9 and TRBJ2-7, is as follows: DTGVSQNPRHKITKRGQNVTFRCDPISEHNRLYWYRQTLGQGPEFLTYFQNEAQLEKSRLLSDRFSAERPKGSFSTLEIQRTEQGDSAMYLCASSLSWTNEQYFGPGTRLTVT.

The chain couples TRBV20-1 to TRBJ2-3; maybe TRBD1 (5 bases). Trimming removed 6 bases at V and 6 bases at J, with 7 bases between. Looked up from germline, CDR1 is DFQATT and CDR2 is SNEGSKA (reference sequence). The CDR3 has 10 amino acids. CDR3 protein: CSAQGDTQYF. CDR3 coding DNA: TGCAGTGCCCAGGGTGATACGCAGTATTTT.

The chain combines TRBV29-1 with TRBJ1-5; perhaps TRBD1 as D (6 bases). Germline lookup yields CDR1 SQVTM and CDR2 ANQGSEA. The germline V and J ends were trimmed by 4 bases and 6 bases, with 10 bases remaining between them. CDR3 length equals 12 residues. The CDR3 reads CSVGQGRQPQHF. The DNA for the CDR3 is TGCAGCGTTGGGCAGGGGCGTCAGCCCCAGCATTTT.

This clone appeared once. This chain links TRBV14 with TRBJ2-7; D perhaps matches TRBD2 (5 bases). V was cut by 5 bases and J by 5 bases, with 19 bases left in between. Germline CDR1 reads SGHDN; CDR2 reads FVKESK. This CDR3 region has 15 residues. The CDR3 nucleotides read TGTGCCAGCAGCAAAAACTGGGGAGTGGGCGACGAGCAGTACTTC. The encoded protein is CASSKNWGVGDEQYF.

The V gene is TRBV9, the J gene TRBJ2-3; the match to TRBD2 covers 12 bases. CDR1 and CDR2 from the germline V gene are SGDLS and YYNGEE. V dropped 4 bases and J dropped 6; count of bases not matched to a gene: 15. CDR3 length equals 18 residues. The CDR3: CASSPDRLAGGLMDTQYF. CDR3 bases: TGTGCCAGCAGCCCGGACCGTCTAGCGGGGGGGCTTATGGATACGCAGTATTTT. The full variable domain, rest sourced from reference TRBV9 and TRBJ2-3, is DSGVTQTPKHLITATGQRVTLRCSPRSGDLSVYWYQQSLDQGLQFLIQYYNGEERAKGNILERFSAQQFPDLHSELNLSSLELGDSALYFCASSPDRLAGGLMDTQYFGPGTRLTVL.

The chain joins TRBV14 to TRBJ1-2, with TRBD1 identical over 9 bases. V shed 4 bases and J 6 bases; nucleotides not matched to a gene: 9. The CDR3 covers 15 residues. The germline gives CDR1 SGHDN, CDR2 FVKESK. The CDR3 DNA follows: TGTGCCAGCAGCCTATGGAGACAGGGGGATAATGGCTACACCTTC. Its protein is CASSLWRQGDNGYTF.

In its sample, this clone was seen once. The chain couples TRBV6-1 to TRBJ2-3; D remains unclear. V lost 5 bases, J lost 4 bases, and 10 bases lay in between. Germline lookup yields CDR1 MNHNS and CDR2 SASEGT. The CDR3 contains 13 residues. CDR3 sequence reads: CASSTERADTQYF. The DNA of the CDR3 is TGTGCCAGCAGTACTGAACGTGCAGATACGCAGTATTTT.

J is TRBJ2-7 and V is TRBV6-6; 8 bases are shared with TRBD2. There are 16 residues in the CDR3. V gave up 6 bases and J gave up 7 bases; unmatched junction bases: 17. The germline gives CDR1 MNHNY, CDR2 SVGAGI (reference sequence). CDR3 sequence reads: CASRKTPGLGRGEQYF. The CDR3 nucleotides are TGTGCCAGCAGAAAGACCCCGGGACTAGGTCGCGGGGAGCAGTACTTC.